Listed below are T cell receptor beta chains from one sample, sequenced in a study of T cell responses to AZD1222 COVID-19 vaccine. Generated by immunoSEQ multiplex PCR, the TCRdb table keeps only in-frame clones and is missing some. Among about 220,000 clones listed, approximately 94% were seen once. This specimen consisted of peripheral blood, obtained on day 0 of MenACWY control vaccination. The source is an adult in good health. Each CDR3 is given with its conserved first and last residue. The order of the fields is V gene, CDR3 length, J gene, clone size, D gene, CDR3 protein, CDR3 DNA. A D gene is named only where the DNA matches it firmly. Clone sizes are given selectively: once, few, many, or a class where the clone is expanded.

>TRBV5-1|10|TRBJ1-2|.|.
CASTPRVSAF
TGCGCCAGCACCCCCAGGGTAAGCGCTTTC
>TRBV6-6|13|TRBJ2-7|.|.
CASRPTGAYEQYF
TGTGCCAGCAGACCAACCGGGGCCTACGAGCAGTACTTC
>TRBV5-6|12|TRBJ1-2|.|.
CASSLAVYGYTF
TGTGCCAGCAGCCTTGCCGTGTATGGCTACACCTTC
>TRBV11-2|15|TRBJ2-1|.|.
CASSFIPGLDNEQFF
TGTGCCAGCAGCTTCATCCCGGGATTGGACAATGAGCAGTTCTTC
>TRBV2|13|TRBJ2-7|.|TRBD1
CASRRTGVYEQYF
TGTGCCAGCAGGAGGACAGGGGTCTACGAGCAGTACTTC
>TRBV5-1|15|TRBJ1-3|.|.
CASSLEPSSGNTIYF
TGCGCCAGCAGCTTGGAACCCTCCTCTGGAAACACCATATATTTT
>TRBV5-8|15|TRBJ1-1|.|.
CASSLAAQGNTEAFF
TGTGCCAGCAGCTTGGCCGCACAGGGGAACACTGAAGCTTTCTTT
>TRBV3-1/TRBV3-2|15|TRBJ2-7|once|.
CASSQVPGSPYEQYF
TGTGCCAGCAGCCAAGTCCCGGGTTCTCCCTACGAGCAGTACTTC
>TRBV6-5|15|TRBJ2-1|.|.
CASPPSGGAYNEQFF
TGTGCCAGCCCCCCTTCTGGGGGCGCCTACAATGAGCAGTTCTTC
>TRBV28|13|TRBJ1-4|.|.
CASSAGYNEKLFF
TGTGCCAGCAGTGCGGGATATAATGAAAAACTGTTTTTT
>TRBV3-1/TRBV3-2|14|TRBJ2-1|.|.
CASSQAKTNNEQFF
TGTGCCAGCAGCCAAGCGAAAACCAACAATGAGCAGTTCTTC
>TRBV6-2/TRBV6-3|16|TRBJ1-5|.|.
CASSYSRRGGFQPQHF
TGTGCCAGCAGTTACTCGCGGCGGGGAGGCTTTCAGCCCCAGCATTTT
>TRBV5-1|14|TRBJ1-3|.|.
CASGADPSGNTIYF
TGCGCCAGCGGGGCGGACCCCTCTGGAAACACCATATATTTT
>TRBV5-6|12|TRBJ2-2|.|.
CASSSEAGELFF
TGTGCCAGCAGCTCGGAGGCCGGGGAGCTGTTTTTT
>TRBV28|13|TRBJ2-7|once|TRBD2
CASSTRLADEQYF
TGTGCCAGCAGCACCAGACTAGCCGACGAGCAGTACTTC
>TRBV19|14|TRBJ1-2|once|.
CASSIGTANYGYTF
TGTGCCAGTAGTATCGGGACTGCTAACTATGGCTACACCTTC
>TRBV6-4|15|TRBJ1-5|.|.
CASNPEAGSNQPQHF
TGTGCCAGCAATCCTGAGGCAGGATCCAATCAGCCCCAGCATTTT
>TRBV7-2|15|TRBJ2-7|.|TRBD1
CASSWGGTGGREQYF
TGTGCCAGCAGCTGGGGCGGGACAGGGGGACGTGAGCAGTACTTC
>TRBV5-4|15|TRBJ1-2|.|.
CASSLDSGGNYGYTF
TGTGCCAGCAGCTTAGACAGTGGGGGGAACTATGGCTACACCTTC
>TRBV28|14|TRBJ2-7|.|.
CASRQTGNLYEQYF
TGTGCCAGCAGGCAGACAGGAAACCTCTACGAGCAGTACTTC
>TRBV9|14|TRBJ2-2|.|.
CASSVAVDTGELFF
TGTGCCAGCAGCGTGGCAGTAGACACCGGGGAGCTGTTTTTT
>TRBV3-1/TRBV3-2|14|TRBJ1-1|.|.
CASSHVGGNTEAIF
TGTGCCAGCAGCCATGTTGGGGGGAACACTGAAGCAATCTTT
>TRBV30|15|TRBJ2-5|.|TRBD2
CAWDYGGGSQETQYF
TGTGCCTGGGATTACGGGGGGGGATCCCAAGAGACCCAGTACTTC
>TRBV6-4|15|TRBJ2-1|once|.
CASSDPRSGSNEQFF
TGTGCCAGCAGTGACCCCCGTAGCGGTAGCAATGAGCAGTTCTTC
>TRBV19|18|TRBJ1-4|once|.
CASSMSGAETSGREKLFF
TGTGCCAGTAGTATGTCAGGTGCCGAGACCTCGGGGAGGGAAAAACTGTTTTTT
>TRBV30|16|TRBJ2-7|.|TRBD2
CAWSREVIAGGREQYF
TGTGCCTGGAGTCGGGAGGTGATTGCGGGGGGGCGCGAGCAGTACTTC
>TRBV18|16|TRBJ1-3|few|.
CASSPMGRGSGNTIYF
TGTGCCAGCTCACCGATGGGGAGGGGATCTGGAAACACCATATATTTT
>TRBV7-2|17|TRBJ1-2|.|TRBD1
CASSFSGQGIIGDGYTF
TGTGCCAGCAGCTTCTCGGGACAGGGTATTATCGGGGATGGCTACACCTTC
>TRBV11-2|12|TRBJ1-3|.|.
CASSLGGNTIYF
TGTGCCAGCAGCTTAGGGGGAAACACCATATATTTT
>TRBV6-5|15|TRBJ1-6|.|TRBD1
CASRRDREANSPLHF
TGTGCCAGCAGACGAGACAGGGAAGCCAATTCACCCCTCCACTTT
>TRBV5-1|16|TRBJ2-2|.|TRBD1
CASSSYRGLGTGELFF
TGCGCCAGCAGCTCGTACAGGGGGCTTGGCACCGGGGAGCTGTTTTTT
>TRBV7-6|15|TRBJ2-2|once|.
CASTPRGPNTGELFF
TGTGCCAGCACTCCCAGGGGTCCGAACACCGGGGAGCTGTTTTTT